The rows below give T cell receptor beta chains drawn from one sample of a study of blood T cells in healthy people across ages. TCRdb used MiXCR to reprocess the 5' RACE reads, holding one entry per CDR3 protein. Among some 1.8 million distinct CDR3 sequences, around 40% were seen once, and the ten largest hold under 30%. The sequenced material came from blood. These receptors came from a human donor in good health. CDR3s include the opening cysteine and the closing phenylalanine or tryptophan. The order of the fields is D gene, clone size, V gene, J gene, CDR3 DNA, CDR3 protein. D genes are given only for firm matches. Part of the rows lack a size; the others show once, few, many or a class for expanded clones.

TRBD1,-,TRBV12-3/TRBV12-4,TRBJ1-4,TGTGCCAGCAGTTTAGCCCGTCGGGGCTTGCACAGGGGTTGGAGTGAAAAACTGTTTTTT,CASSLARRGLHRGWSEKLFF
-,many,TRBV29-1,TRBJ2-5,TGCAGCGGAGCTTCGGAGACCCAGTACTTC,CSGASETQYF
-,-,TRBV7-2,TRBJ1-2,TGTGCCAGCACCCTTAATCTTTACTATGGCTACACCTTC,CASTLNLYYGYTF
-,-,TRBV5-5,TRBJ1-6,TGTGCCAGCAGCTTGGACCCTGGGGGCAATTCACCCCTCCACTTT,CASSLDPGGNSPLHF
-,-,TRBV4-3,TRBJ1-6,TGCGCCAGCAGCCAAGAGGGGCCCACCGGTGATTCACCCCTCCACTTT,CASSQEGPTGDSPLHF
-,-,TRBV10-3,TRBJ2-4,TGTGCCATCAGTGAGTCCCCAGGGTATCGAAACATTCAGTACTTC,CAISESPGYRNIQYF
-,-,TRBV5-1,TRBJ1-1,TGCGCCAGCAGCTTCAACCCGGGACGGTCGAACACTGAAGCTTTCTTT,CASSFNPGRSNTEAFF
-,-,TRBV29-1,TRBJ2-5,TGCAGCTTTTACAGGGCAGAGGAAGAAGAGACCCAGTACTTC,CSFYRAEEEETQYF
TRBD1,-,TRBV7-9,TRBJ2-7,TGTGCCAGCAGCTCTAGAGGGGGCCCGACCTTCTACGAGCAGTACTTC,CASSSRGGPTFYEQYF
-,few,TRBV7-9,TRBJ1-3,TGTGCCAGCAGCCAACGCGCGCCCGGAAACACCATATATTTT,CASSQRAPGNTIYF
-,-,TRBV20-1,TRBJ1-5,TGCAGTGCCAAGGGGACACAAAATCAGCCTCAGCATTTT,CSAKGTQNQPQHF
TRBD2,few,TRBV29-1,TRBJ2-7,TGCAGCGTTGGGCTAGCGGAGACCTACGAGCAGTACTTC,CSVGLAETYEQYF
-,few,TRBV20-1,TRBJ1-2,TGCAGTGCCCGACAGTCCTACTATGGCTACACCTTC,CSARQSYYGYTF
-,-,TRBV5-1,TRBJ1-1,TGCGCCAGCAGCCCCGATGGGGACACTGAAGCTTTCTTT,CASSPDGDTEAFF
TRBD2,-,TRBV4-3,TRBJ2-1,TGCGCCAGCAGCCAAGAATTGCGGGGGTTGGATGAGCGGTTCTTC,CASSQELRGLDERFF
TRBD2,-,TRBV9,TRBJ2-3,TGTGCCAGCAGCGTGCTAGCGGGCTCTAGCACAGATACGCAGTATTTT,CASSVLAGSSTDTQYF
-,-,TRBV4-1,TRBJ2-3,TGCGCCAGCAGCCATCAGGGGGGGGGCCTCCCTGGAGATACGCAGTATTTT,CASSHQGGGLPGDTQYF
TRBD2,-,TRBV7-9,TRBJ2-2,TGTGCCAGCAACTCCGGGACTAGCGGGAGTGACACCGGGGAGCTGTTTTTT,CASNSGTSGSDTGELFF
TRBD1,-,TRBV24-1,TRBJ2-7,TGTGCCACCAGTGGCAGGACAGGGGGCCGCTACGAGCAGTACTTC,CATSGRTGGRYEQYF
-,-,TRBV4-2,TRBJ1-1,TGTGCCAGCAGCCAAGGGGAGGGGCGCCCCGCTGAAGCTTTCTTT,CASSQGEGRPAEAFF
-,-,TRBV4-3,TRBJ2-1,TGCGCCAGCAGCCACACCATCGTCCCAAACCAGGGGATAGCGGTCAATGAGCAGTTCTTC,CASSHTIVPNQGIAVNEQFF
-,-,TRBV7-2,TRBJ2-1,TGTGCCAGCAGCTTAGAAGGGGGGTCAATGGGTGAGCAGTTCTTC,CASSLEGGSMGEQFF
-,-,TRBV6-5,TRBJ2-5,TGTGCCAGCAGTCAATTCAGGGATGAGACCCAGTACTTC,CASSQFRDETQYF
-,few,TRBV7-2,TRBJ2-7,TGTGCCAGCAGCTTAAAACAGGACTACGAGCAGTACTTC,CASSLKQDYEQYF
-,once,TRBV27,TRBJ1-4,TGTGCCAGCAGTTTAGAGGTTTTTGGCGAAAAACTGTTTTTT,CASSLEVFGEKLFF
-,few,TRBV28,TRBJ1-6,TGTGCCAGCAGTGCCCGGGGGGCGAGCGGTTCACCCCTCCACTTT,CASSARGASGSPLHF
TRBD2,-,TRBV20-1,TRBJ2-5,TGCAGTGCTACTTTCCAACGAGGGAAACTAGCGGGTCTTGAGACCCAGTACTTC,CSATFQRGKLAGLETQYF
-,-,TRBV11-1,TRBJ2-3,TGTGCCACCCGAGGGGCCGGCACAGATACGCAGTATTTT,CATRGAGTDTQYF
TRBD1,many,TRBV2,TRBJ1-4,TGTGCCAGTCAGGGGGCGGGTGAAAAACTGTTTTTT,CASQGAGEKLFF
TRBD1,few,TRBV29-1,TRBJ1-2,TGCAGCGTTCCGGACAGGGCGGGTGGCTACACCTTC,CSVPDRAGGYTF
-,-,TRBV3-1,TRBJ1-2,TGTGCCAGCAGCGAGTATGCAGGGGACGACTATGGCTACACCTTC,CASSEYAGDDYGYTF
TRBD1,-,TRBV25-1,TRBJ2-5,TGTGCCAGCAGTGATAGGTGGACAGGGGGTGATACCCAGTACTTC,CASSDRWTGGDTQYF
-,-,TRBV13,TRBJ2-5,TGTGCCAGCACGCGGGGCGCGGAGACCCAGTACTTC,CASTRGAETQYF
-,-,TRBV7-9,TRBJ2-7,TGTGCCAGCAGCCCAAGGAGGGAGACAGGGCGCTACGAGCAGTACTTC,CASSPRRETGRYEQYF
-,-,TRBV20-1,TRBJ1-2,TGCAGTGCTAGGGCCCTTTTCGGCTACACCTTC,CSARALFGYTF
-,-,TRBV12-3/TRBV12-4,TRBJ2-3,TGTGCCAGCACTCCCGGGACCGGGAACACGGATACGCAGTATTTT,CASTPGTGNTDTQYF
-,-,TRBV6-5,TRBJ2-1,TGTGCCAGCAGTTTATCGCCCAGGGGCAATATCTTCGATGAGCAGTTCTTC,CASSLSPRGNIFDEQFF
TRBD2,-,TRBV10-3,TRBJ2-2,TGTGCCATCCGGGGGGGGTCCGGGGAGCTGTTTTTT,CAIRGGSGELFF
-,few,TRBV14,TRBJ2-6,TGTGCCAGCAGCCGAGCCAACGTCCTGACTTTC,CASSRANVLTF
-,-,TRBV9,TRBJ2-7,TGTGCCAGCTGCGTAGAAGGGGCGACAAACTACGAGCAGTACTTC,CASCVEGATNYEQYF
TRBD1,-,TRBV7-3,TRBJ2-1,TGTGCCAGCAGTTGGAAAGGGACAGGGGGTTCCAAGCAGTTCTTC,CASSWKGTGGSKQFF
-,-,TRBV6-2/TRBV6-3,TRBJ2-1,TGTGCCAGCAGTGGTAATACATATGAGCAGTTCTTC,CASSGNTYEQFF
-,many,TRBV6-2/TRBV6-3,TRBJ2-3,TGTGCCAGCAGTTACGACGGAGAGGTAGATACGCAGTATTTT,CASSYDGEVDTQYF
-,-,TRBV18,TRBJ2-7,TGTGCCAGCTCCCCTGATGTGGGGGGCGGCGAGCAGTACTTC,CASSPDVGGGEQYF
-,few,TRBV5-1,TRBJ2-7,TGCGCCAGCAGCACGGCCCCTGCGACCTACGAGCAGTACTTC,CASSTAPATYEQYF
-,few,TRBV7-8,TRBJ1-1,TGTGCCAGCAGCTTAGTCCGGGAGGGGATGAACACTGAAGCTTTCTTT,CASSLVREGMNTEAFF